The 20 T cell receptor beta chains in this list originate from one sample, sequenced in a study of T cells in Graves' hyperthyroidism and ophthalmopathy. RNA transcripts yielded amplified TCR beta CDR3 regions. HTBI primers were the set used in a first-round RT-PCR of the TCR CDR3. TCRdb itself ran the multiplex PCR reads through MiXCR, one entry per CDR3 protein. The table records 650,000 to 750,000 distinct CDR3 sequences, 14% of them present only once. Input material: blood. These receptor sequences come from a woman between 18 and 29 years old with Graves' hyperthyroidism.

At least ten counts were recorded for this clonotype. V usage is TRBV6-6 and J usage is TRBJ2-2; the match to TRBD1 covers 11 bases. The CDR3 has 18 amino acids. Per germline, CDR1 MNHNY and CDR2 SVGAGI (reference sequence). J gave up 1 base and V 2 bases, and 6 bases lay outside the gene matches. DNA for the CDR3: TGTGCCAGCAGTTACGGGCGGACAGGGGGCTTGAACACCGGGGAGCTGTTTTTT. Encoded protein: CASSYGRTGGLNTGELFF.

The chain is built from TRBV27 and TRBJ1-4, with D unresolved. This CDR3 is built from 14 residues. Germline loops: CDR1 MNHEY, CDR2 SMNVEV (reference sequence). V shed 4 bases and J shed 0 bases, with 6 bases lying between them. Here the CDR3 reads CASSSLTTNEKLFF. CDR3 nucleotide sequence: TGTGCCAGCAGTTCTCTGACAACTAATGAAAAACTGTTTTTT.

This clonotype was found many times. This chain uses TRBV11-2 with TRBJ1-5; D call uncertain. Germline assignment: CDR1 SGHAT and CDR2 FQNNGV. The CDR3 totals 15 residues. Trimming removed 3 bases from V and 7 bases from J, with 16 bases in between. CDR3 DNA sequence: TGTGCCAGCAGCTTGGGTCCCCTCAACTCACAGCCCCAGCATTTT. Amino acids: CASSLGPLNSQPQHF. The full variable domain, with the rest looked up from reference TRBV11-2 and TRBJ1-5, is EAGVAQSPRYKIIEKRQSVAFWCNPISGHATLYWYQQILGQGPKLLIQFQNNGVVDDSQLPKDRFSAERLKGVDSTLKIQPAKLEDSAVYLCASSLGPLNSQPQHFGDGTRLSIL.

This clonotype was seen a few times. The CDR3 loop reads CASSRPGTIETQYF. Written as DNA, the CDR3 is TGTGCCAGCAGTCGGCCTGGGACAATAGAGACCCAGTACTTC. The rearrangement joins TRBV2 to TRBJ2-5; weak D call: TRBD1 (6 bases). V lost 5 bases and J lost 4, with 14 bases in between. This CDR3 has 14 residues. Germline lookup yields CDR1 SNHLY and CDR2 FYNNEI.

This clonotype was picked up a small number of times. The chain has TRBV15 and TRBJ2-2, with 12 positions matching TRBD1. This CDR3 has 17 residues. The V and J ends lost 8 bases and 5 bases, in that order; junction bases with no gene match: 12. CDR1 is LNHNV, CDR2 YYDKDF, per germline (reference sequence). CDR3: CATGRDRGLGSTGELFF. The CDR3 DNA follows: TGTGCCACCGGCCGGGACAGGGGGCTGGGCTCAACCGGGGAGCTGTTTTTT.

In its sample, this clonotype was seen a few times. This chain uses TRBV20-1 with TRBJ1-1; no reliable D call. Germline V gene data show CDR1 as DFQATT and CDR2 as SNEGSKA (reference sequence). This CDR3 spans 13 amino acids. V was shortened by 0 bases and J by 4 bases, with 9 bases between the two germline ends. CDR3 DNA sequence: TGCAGTGCTAGAGATCAGCGGGCCACTGAAGCTTTCTTT. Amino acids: CSARDQRATEAFF.

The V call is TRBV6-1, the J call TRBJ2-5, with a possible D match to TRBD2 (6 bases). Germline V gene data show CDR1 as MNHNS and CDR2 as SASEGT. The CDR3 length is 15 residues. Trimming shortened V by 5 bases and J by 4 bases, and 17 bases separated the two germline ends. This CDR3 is CASSRDFMSGETQYF. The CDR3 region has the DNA TGTGCCAGCAGTAGGGACTTCATGTCTGGAGAGACCCAGTACTTC.

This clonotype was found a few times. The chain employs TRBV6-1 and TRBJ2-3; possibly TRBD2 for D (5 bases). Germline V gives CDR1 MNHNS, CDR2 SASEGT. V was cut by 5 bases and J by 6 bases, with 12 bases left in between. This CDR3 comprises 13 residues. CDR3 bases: TGTGCCAGCAGTAGCGGCGTGGTGGATACGCAGTATTTT. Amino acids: CASSSGVVDTQYF.

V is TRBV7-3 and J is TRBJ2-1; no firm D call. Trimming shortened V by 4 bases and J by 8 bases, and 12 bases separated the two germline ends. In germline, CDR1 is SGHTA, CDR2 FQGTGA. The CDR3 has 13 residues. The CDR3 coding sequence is TGTGCCAGCAGCTCCACCCTCCGGGATGAGCAGTTCTTC. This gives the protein CASSSTLRDEQFF.

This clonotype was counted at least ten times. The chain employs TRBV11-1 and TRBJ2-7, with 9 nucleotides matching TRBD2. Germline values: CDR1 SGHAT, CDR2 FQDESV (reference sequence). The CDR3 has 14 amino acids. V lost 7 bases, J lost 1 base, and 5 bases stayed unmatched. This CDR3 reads CASKREAPSYEQYF. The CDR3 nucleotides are TGTGCCAGCAAGCGGGAGGCTCCATCCTACGAGCAGTACTTC.

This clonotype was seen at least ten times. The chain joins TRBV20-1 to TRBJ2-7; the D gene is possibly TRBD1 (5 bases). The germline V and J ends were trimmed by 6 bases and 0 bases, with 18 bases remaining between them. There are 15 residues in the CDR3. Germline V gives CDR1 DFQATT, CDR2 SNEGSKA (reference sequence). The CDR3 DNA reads TGCAGTGCGTCCGACAGCCGAAGGGGCTCCTACGAGCAGTACTTC. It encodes CSASDSRRGSYEQYF.

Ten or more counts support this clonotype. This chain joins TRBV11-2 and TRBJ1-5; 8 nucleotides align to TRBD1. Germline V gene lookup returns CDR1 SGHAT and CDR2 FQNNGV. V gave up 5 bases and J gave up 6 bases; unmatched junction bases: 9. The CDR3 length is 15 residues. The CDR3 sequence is CASSPTGTGGQPQHF. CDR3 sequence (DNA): TGTGCCAGCAGCCCAACCGGGACAGGCGGTCAGCCCCAGCATTTT.

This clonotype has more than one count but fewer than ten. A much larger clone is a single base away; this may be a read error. CDR3 residues: CASSSRTSGNYEQYF. In DNA form, the CDR3 reads TGTGCCAGCAGTTCCCGGACTAGCGGGAACTACGAGCAGTACTTC. V gene TRBV27 combines with J gene TRBJ2-7, with TRBD2 matching over 12 bases. Germline lookup yields CDR1 MNHEY and CDR2 SMNVEV (reference sequence). Trimming at V came to 4 bases and at J to 3 bases, leaving 4 bases not matched to a gene. The CDR3 runs to 15 residues.

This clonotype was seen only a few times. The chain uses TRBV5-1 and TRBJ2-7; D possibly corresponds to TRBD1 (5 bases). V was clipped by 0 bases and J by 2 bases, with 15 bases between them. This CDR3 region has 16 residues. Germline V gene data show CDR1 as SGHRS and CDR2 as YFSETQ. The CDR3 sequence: CASSLGGQGRAYEQYF. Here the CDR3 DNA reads TGCGCCAGCAGCTTGGGGGGCCAGGGTAGGGCCTACGAGCAGTACTTC.

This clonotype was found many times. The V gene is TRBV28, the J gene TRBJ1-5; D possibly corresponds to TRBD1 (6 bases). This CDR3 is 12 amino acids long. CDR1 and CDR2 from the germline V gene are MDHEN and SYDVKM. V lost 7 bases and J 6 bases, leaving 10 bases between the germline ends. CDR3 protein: CASTSGAQPQHF. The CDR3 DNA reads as TGTGCCAGCACGTCGGGGGCTCAGCCCCAGCATTTT.

CDR3 protein: CAISEPGEWTGELFF. The CDR3 DNA reads as TGTGCCATCAGTGAGCCGGGGGAATGGACCGGGGAGCTGTTTTTT. The chain carries TRBV10-3 and TRBJ2-2, with D maybe TRBD2 (6 bases). The CDR3 is 15 residues long. Trimming took off 2 bases at V and 5 bases at J, with 12 bases between the two ends. Germline-derived CDR1 and CDR2 are ENHRY and SYGVKD.

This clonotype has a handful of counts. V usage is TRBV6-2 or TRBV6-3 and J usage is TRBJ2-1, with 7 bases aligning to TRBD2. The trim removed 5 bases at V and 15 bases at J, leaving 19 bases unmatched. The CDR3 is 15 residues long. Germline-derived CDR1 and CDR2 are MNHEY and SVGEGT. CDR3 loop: CASSPAGLGGGWGFF. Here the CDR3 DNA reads TGTGCCAGCAGTCCGGCCGGACTAGGAGGAGGGTGGGGGTTCTTC.

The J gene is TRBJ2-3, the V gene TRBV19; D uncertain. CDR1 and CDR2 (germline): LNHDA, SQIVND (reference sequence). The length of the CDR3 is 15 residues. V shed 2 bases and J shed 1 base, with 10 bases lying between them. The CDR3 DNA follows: TGTGCCAGTAGTATACGCGGTGTTCGCACAGATACGCAGTATTTT. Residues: CASSIRGVRTDTQYF.

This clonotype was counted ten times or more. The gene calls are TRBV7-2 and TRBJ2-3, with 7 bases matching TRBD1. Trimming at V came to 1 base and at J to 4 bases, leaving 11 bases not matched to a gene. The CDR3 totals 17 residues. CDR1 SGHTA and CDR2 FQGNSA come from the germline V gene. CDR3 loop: CASSLVDRNRGADTQYF. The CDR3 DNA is TGTGCCAGCAGCTTAGTGGATCGAAACAGGGGCGCAGATACGCAGTATTTT.

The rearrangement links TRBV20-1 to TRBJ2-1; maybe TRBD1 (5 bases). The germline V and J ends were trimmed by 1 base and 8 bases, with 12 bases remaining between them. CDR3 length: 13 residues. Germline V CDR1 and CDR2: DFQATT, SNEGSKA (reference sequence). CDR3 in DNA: TGCAGTGCTAGAGTCAGGGTCGCTCATGAGCAGTTCTTC. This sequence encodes CSARVRVAHEQFF.